These T cell receptor beta chains were read from a single sample in a study of blood T cells in healthy people across ages. TCRdb independently ran MiXCR on the 5' RACE reads; one entry per CDR3 protein. The data show some 320,000 distinct CDR3 sequences, 25% to 30% seen once. Specimen: blood. The receptors were gathered from a woman in her seventies in good health. CDR3s include the opening cysteine and the closing phenylalanine or tryptophan. Each record gives: V gene, D gene, clone size, J gene, CDR3 DNA, CDR3 protein. D genes are given only for firm matches. Clone sizes are given selectively: once, few, many, or a class where the clone is expanded.

TRBV7-6,TRBD2,NA,TRBJ2-3,TGTGCCAGCAGCCATCGACTAGCGGGGGGCGTAGATACGCAGTATTTT,CASSHRLAGGVDTQYF
TRBV12-3/TRBV12-4,NA,few,TRBJ2-2,TGTGCCAGCAGTACCCGTTATGGGGTAACCGGGGAGCTGTTTTTT,CASSTRYGVTGELFF
TRBV10-3,NA,NA,TRBJ2-6,TGTGCCATCAGTGAGTCTGTAGGGTTCGGGGGTTCTGAGGCTGGGGCCAACGTCCTGACTTTC,CAISESVGFGGSEAGANVLTF
TRBV15,NA,NA,TRBJ1-1,TGTGCCACCAGCAGCCGACGGGAGAACACTGAAGCTTTCTTT,CATSSRRENTEAFF
TRBV6-2/TRBV6-3,NA,once,TRBJ2-3,TGTGCCAGCACCGATGGACCGATTGATACGCAGTATTTT,CASTDGPIDTQYF
TRBV7-2,NA,few,TRBJ1-4,TGTGCCAGCAGCTTAGTGGTAGGGGTAGGAGAAAAACTGTTTTTT,CASSLVVGVGEKLFF
TRBV20-1,TRBD1,NA,TRBJ1-5,TGCAGTGCTAGTGGGACAGGGGGCACCCATTCGCCCCAGCATTTT,CSASGTGGTHSPQHF
TRBV29-1,TRBD1,few,TRBJ2-7,TGCAGCGTCGATGGACAGGGATACTACGAGCAGTACTTC,CSVDGQGYYEQYF
TRBV18,TRBD2,medium-sized,TRBJ2-4,TGTGCCAGCTCGCCGGGAGGCGAGCCCAAAAACATTCAGTACTTC,CASSPGGEPKNIQYF
TRBV28,NA,once,TRBJ2-3,TGTGCCAGCACCCACTCCGGGACTAGCACAGATACGCAGTATTTT,CASTHSGTSTDTQYF
TRBV20-1,TRBD1,few,TRBJ1-1,TGCAGTGCCCCGCAAGGAAACAGGGGAGGGGACACTGAAGCTTTCTTT,CSAPQGNRGGDTEAFF
TRBV5-1,NA,NA,TRBJ2-2,TGCGCCAGCAGCTTGGAAGGGCAGGTGACCGGGGGGCTGTTTTTT,CASSLEGQVTGGLFF
TRBV7-9,NA,many,TRBJ2-1,TGTGCCAGCAGCTCGCCAGGGGTTGCTAGCGACTCCTACAATGAGCAGTTCTTC,CASSSPGVASDSYNEQFF
TRBV19,TRBD2,NA,TRBJ2-1,TGTGCCAGTAGTATGGATTGGACTAGCGGGGGACACAATGAGCAGTTCTTC,CASSMDWTSGGHNEQFF
TRBV20-1,NA,NA,TRBJ2-3,TGCAGTGCTAGAGTTGGGGGCGCAGATACGCAGTATTTT,CSARVGGADTQYF
TRBV27,TRBD2,few,TRBJ2-5,TGTGCCAGCAGTTCCGGGACTAGCGGGGAGACCCAGTACTTC,CASSSGTSGETQYF
TRBV20-1,TRBD2,few,TRBJ2-7,TGCAGTGCTAGCCGGACTAGCGGGAGTTACGAGCAGTACTTC,CSASRTSGSYEQYF
TRBV20-1,TRBD2,NA,TRBJ2-3,TGCAGTGCCGGGGGACTAGCCGGGGATACGCAGTATTTT,CSAGGLAGDTQYF
TRBV5-5,NA,NA,TRBJ2-3,TGTGCCAGCAGCTTTATGACAGGAACAGATACGCAGTATTTT,CASSFMTGTDTQYF
TRBV6-5,TRBD2,many,TRBJ2-5,TGTGCCAGCAGTTACTCCGGGACTAGCGGGAGAGAGACCCAGTACTTC,CASSYSGTSGRETQYF
TRBV20-1,TRBD1,NA,TRBJ1-1,TGCAGTGCTAGAGAGGGACAGGTGAGGAACACTGAAGCTTTCTTT,CSAREGQVRNTEAFF
TRBV29-1,TRBD1,few,TRBJ2-7,TGCAGCGTCTTCGGGGACAGCCTATACGAGCAGTACTTC,CSVFGDSLYEQYF
TRBV4-2,NA,NA,TRBJ1-4,TGTGCCAGCAGCTCACGGAGTGGGGATGAAAAACTGTTTTTT,CASSSRSGDEKLFF
TRBV20-1,NA,NA,TRBJ2-1,TGCAGTGTGGACGAGGGCCAGAGCAATGAGCAGTTCTTC,CSVDEGQSNEQFF
TRBV28,NA,NA,TRBJ1-2,TGTGCCAGCAGGATTTCGGGTTGGGGCTACACCTTC,CASRISGWGYTF
TRBV7-2,TRBD2,few,TRBJ2-1,TGTGTCAGCAGGTCCGGTCAAGCGGGAGGGTACAATGAGCAGTTCTTC,CVSRSGQAGGYNEQFF
TRBV7-9,NA,NA,TRBJ1-2,TGTGCCAGCAGCTTTGCTGACATCCCTTGGGGCTACACCTTC,CASSFADIPWGYTF
TRBV6-6,NA,few,TRBJ2-1,TGTGCCAGCACCACCTACGATGAGCAGTTCTTC,CASTTYDEQFF
TRBV28,NA,few,TRBJ2-7,TGTGCCAGCAGTTTTTGGTCAGCAACCGTCAACTACGAGCAGTACTTC,CASSFWSATVNYEQYF
TRBV6-2/TRBV6-3,TRBD2,many,TRBJ2-5,TGTGCCAGCAGCGCCACGTTGGCGGGGGTACAAGAGACCCAGTACTTC,CASSATLAGVQETQYF
TRBV11-2,NA,NA,TRBJ1-1,TGTGCCAGCAGCTTAGATAGGTCGGCCTTGGAAGCTTTCTTT,CASSLDRSALEAFF
TRBV29-1,NA,NA,TRBJ2-5,TGCAGCGTTGACGGGCTTTCTGGCGGGATGGGGCAAGAGACCCAGTACTTC,CSVDGLSGGMGQETQYF
TRBV6-6,NA,NA,TRBJ2-3,TGTGCCAGCAGTGCCGCGACGGCCAGCGTAGATACGCAGTATTTT,CASSAATASVDTQYF
TRBV2,TRBD2,NA,TRBJ2-3,TGTGCCAGCAGTGAACTAGCGGGCACAGATACGCAGTATTTT,CASSELAGTDTQYF
TRBV6-1,NA,few,TRBJ2-1,TGTGCCAGCATCCCCAGGGGGTCGGGGGGCACTGAGCAGTTCTTC,CASIPRGSGGTEQFF
TRBV28,NA,few,TRBJ2-3,TGTGCCAGCAGTACCATGTCAGGGGGCACAGATACGCAGTATTTT,CASSTMSGGTDTQYF
TRBV20-1,NA,NA,TRBJ2-4,TGCAGTGCTACCCAGACCAGTAAGAACATTCAGTACTTC,CSATQTSKNIQYF
TRBV15,NA,few,TRBJ2-5,TGTGCCACCAGCCGAAAGAAAAGGCTAGCCGGGGAGACCCAGTACTTC,CATSRKKRLAGETQYF
TRBV19,TRBD2,few,TRBJ2-3,TGTGCCAGTAGTGCCCAGCGACTAGCGAGAGGTTTGGATACGCAGTATTTT,CASSAQRLARGLDTQYF
TRBV4-1,TRBD1,NA,TRBJ1-4,TGCGCCAGCAGCCAGGGCGACAGGGGGCCTGAAAAACTGTTTTTT,CASSQGDRGPEKLFF
TRBV20-1,TRBD2,once,TRBJ2-1,TGCAGTGCTAGAGATACTAGCGGGGGGTTTGATGAGCAGTTCTTC,CSARDTSGGFDEQFF
TRBV5-5,TRBD2,NA,TRBJ2-3,TGTGCCAGCAGCCGAGATAGCGGGAGGACAGATACGCAGTATTTT,CASSRDSGRTDTQYF
TRBV2,NA,NA,TRBJ2-3,TGTGCCAGCAGGGCTCAGGGTACGAGCACAGATACGCAGTATTTT,CASRAQGTSTDTQYF
TRBV4-3,NA,NA,TRBJ2-4,TGCGCCAGCAGCCAAGATTGGGGGGCCAGCATTCAGTACTTC,CASSQDWGASIQYF
TRBV9,TRBD2,many,TRBJ2-7,TGTGCCAGCAGCGCTCACGGGACTAGCGGGATGAGATCCTACGAGCAGTACTTC,CASSAHGTSGMRSYEQYF
TRBV11-2,TRBD2,NA,TRBJ2-7,TGTGCCAGCAGCTTAGTCGGTGCGTTGGGACTAGCGGGAGGCCGCTCCTACGAGCAGTACTTC,CASSLVGALGLAGGRSYEQYF
TRBV12-3/TRBV12-4,NA,NA,TRBJ2-2,TGTGCCAGCAGTTCTCGTCCTGGGACCGGGGAGCTGTTTTTT,CASSSRPGTGELFF
TRBV20-1,TRBD1,many,TRBJ2-5,TGCAGTGCCAAAGCTTCCGGGACAGGGGGTTGGGAGACCCAGTACTTC,CSAKASGTGGWETQYF
TRBV5-5,NA,NA,TRBJ2-2,TGTGCCAGCAGCTTGATTTTTTCCACCGGGGAGCTGTTTTTT,CASSLIFSTGELFF
TRBV10-3,TRBD1,NA,TRBJ2-5,TGTGCCATCAGTGGGCGGACAGGGGATTTAGGAGAGACCCAGTACTTC,CAISGRTGDLGETQYF
TRBV6-5,NA,NA,TRBJ2-1,TGTGCCAGCAGTTACAGGGGGAATGAGCAGTTCTTC,CASSYRGNEQFF
TRBV12-3/TRBV12-4,TRBD1,NA,TRBJ1-4,TGTGCCAGCAGTTGGGGGAGGACAGGGGGACTTGAAAAACTGTTTTTT,CASSWGRTGGLEKLFF
TRBV14,NA,NA,TRBJ1-2,TGTGCCAGCAGCCAACAGGGGACGGGCTACACCTTC,CASSQQGTGYTF
TRBV29-1,TRBD1,NA,TRBJ1-1,TGCAGCGTTGGGGACAGGGGTTACACTGAAGCTTTCTTT,CSVGDRGYTEAFF
TRBV4-3,TRBD1,NA,TRBJ2-5,TGCGCCAGCAGCCAGGACCGGGACAGGGTGAGATTGGAGACCCAGTACTTC,CASSQDRDRVRLETQYF